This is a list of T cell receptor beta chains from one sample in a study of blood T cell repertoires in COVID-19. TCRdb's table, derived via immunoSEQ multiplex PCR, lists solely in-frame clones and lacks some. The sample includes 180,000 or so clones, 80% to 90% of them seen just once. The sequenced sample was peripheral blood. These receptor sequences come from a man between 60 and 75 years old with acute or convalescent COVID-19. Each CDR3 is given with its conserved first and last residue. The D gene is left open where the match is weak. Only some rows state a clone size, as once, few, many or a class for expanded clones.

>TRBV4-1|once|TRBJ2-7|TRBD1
TGCGCCAGCAGCCCCAGACAGGGAGACTACGAGCAGTACTTC
CASSPRQGDYEQYF
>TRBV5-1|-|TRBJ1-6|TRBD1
TGCGCCAGCAAATCCGGGACAGGTTTTTCACCCCTCCACTTT
CASKSGTGFSPLHF
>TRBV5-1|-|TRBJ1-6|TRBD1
TGCGCCAGCAGCTTGGCAGGCGGACAGGGATTATCACCCCTCCACTTT
CASSLAGGQGLSPLHF
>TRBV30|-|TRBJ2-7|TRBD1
TGTGCCTGGAGTCCAGGGACAGCCTACGAGCAGTACTTC
CAWSPGTAYEQYF
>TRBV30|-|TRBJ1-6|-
TGTGCCTGGAGTCTACGGAAGACAGTCTCGAATTCACCCCTCCACTTT
CAWSLRKTVSNSPLHF
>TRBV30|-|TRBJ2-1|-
TGTGCCTGGACCAGGGCCTCAAATGAGCAGTTCTTC
CAWTRASNEQFF
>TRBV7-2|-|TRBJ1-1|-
TGTGCCAGCAGCTTAGGGGGGGGCACTGAAGCTTTCTTT
CASSLGGGTEAFF
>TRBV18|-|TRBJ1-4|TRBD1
TGTGCCAGCTCACCCGGGACAGGGGATGAAAAACTGTTTTTT
CASSPGTGDEKLFF
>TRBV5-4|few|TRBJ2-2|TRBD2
TGTGCCAGCAGCTTCTCTTTGACTAGCGGGAGCGACACCGGGGAGCTGTTTTTT
CASSFSLTSGSDTGELFF
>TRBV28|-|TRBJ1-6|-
TGTGCCAGCCACGGCGGGTTAAGAGGGTCACCCCTCCACTTT
CASHGGLRGSPLHF
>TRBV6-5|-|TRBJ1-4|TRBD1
TGTGCCAGCAGAAGACAGGGGCCCTATGAAAAACTGTTTTTT
CASRRQGPYEKLFF
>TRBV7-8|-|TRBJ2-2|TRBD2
TGTGCCAGCAGCTTAGACGCGGGAGCCGGGGAGCTGTTTTTT
CASSLDAGAGELFF
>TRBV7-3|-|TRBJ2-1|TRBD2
TGTGCCAGCAGCCCAGAGCGGGAGAGCCACAATGAGCAGTTCTTC
CASSPERESHNEQFF
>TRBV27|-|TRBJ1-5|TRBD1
TGTGCCAGCAGTGCCTACCGGGACAGGGGGCAGCCCCAGCATTTT
CASSAYRDRGQPQHF
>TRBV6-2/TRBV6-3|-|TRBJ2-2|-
TGTGCCAGCAGTCCCCGACTGGTCAACACCGGGGAGCTGTTTTTT
CASSPRLVNTGELFF
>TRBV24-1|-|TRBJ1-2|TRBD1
TGTGCCACCAGTGATCCCGGCGGACAGGGGCCCTCTGGCTACACCTTC
CATSDPGGQGPSGYTF
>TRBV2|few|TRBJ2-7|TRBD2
TGTGCCAGCAGAGAGTCTAGCGGGAGGTCCTACGAGCAGTACTTC
CASRESSGRSYEQYF
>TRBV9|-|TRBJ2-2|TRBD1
TGTGCCAGCAGCGGCCGACAGGGGGTAGGTGGGGAGCTGTTTTTT
CASSGRQGVGGELFF
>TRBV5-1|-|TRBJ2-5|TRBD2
TGCGCCAGCAGCCAGACTAGCGGGAGGGGAGAGACCCAGTACTTC
CASSQTSGRGETQYF
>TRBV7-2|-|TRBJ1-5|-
TGTGCCAGCAGCTTAGTGGCTAACAGGGTTAGCAATCAGCCCCAGCATTTT
CASSLVANRVSNQPQHF
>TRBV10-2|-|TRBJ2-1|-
TGCGCCAGCAAGTGGGTCGCGTCGGGAGTATCCTACAATGAGCAGTTCTTC
CASKWVASGVSYNEQFF
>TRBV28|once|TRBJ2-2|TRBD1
TGTGCCAGCAGTTCCCCCGGACAGGGGAAGAACACCGGGGAGCTGTTTTTT
CASSSPGQGKNTGELFF
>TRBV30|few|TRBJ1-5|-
TGTGCCTGGAGTGTCGTAGGGGGTAGCAATCAGCCCCAGCATTTT
CAWSVVGGSNQPQHF
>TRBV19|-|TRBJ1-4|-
TGTGCCAGTAGTATAGCCCGGGGTGAAAAACTGTTTTTT
CASSIARGEKLFF
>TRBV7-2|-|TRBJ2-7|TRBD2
TGTGCCAGCAGCGTGGGACTAGCGGGAGCCCAGACCCTCTACGAGCAGTACTTC
CASSVGLAGAQTLYEQYF
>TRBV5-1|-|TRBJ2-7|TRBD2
TGCGCCAGCAGCTTGGGACTAGCGGACCCCTACGAGCAGTACTTC
CASSLGLADPYEQYF
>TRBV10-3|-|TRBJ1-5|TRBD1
TGTGCCATCAGGGGGACAGGGGATAGCAATCAGCCCCAGCATTTT
CAIRGTGDSNQPQHF
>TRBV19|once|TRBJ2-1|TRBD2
TGTGCCAGTAGTGATAGCGGGAGTGGGTACAATGAGCAGTTCTTC
CASSDSGSGYNEQFF
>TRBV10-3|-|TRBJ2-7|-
TGTGCCATCAGTGAGTCGCTTCAGACTACTTCCTACGAGCAGTACTTC
CAISESLQTTSYEQYF
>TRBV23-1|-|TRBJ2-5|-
TGCGCCAGCAGTCAGAGGGAGACCCAGTACTTC
CASSQRETQYF
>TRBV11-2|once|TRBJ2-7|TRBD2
TGTGCCAGCAGCTTGGGTAGGGACTACCTCGACGAGCAGTACTTC
CASSLGRDYLDEQYF
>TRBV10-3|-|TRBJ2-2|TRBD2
TGTGCCATCAAATCGGCTAGCGGGAACACCGGGGAGCTGTTTTTT
CAIKSASGNTGELFF
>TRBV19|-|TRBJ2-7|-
TGTGCCAGTTCAGGCTTAGGATCGCCCCCCTACGAGCAGTACTTC
CASSGLGSPPYEQYF
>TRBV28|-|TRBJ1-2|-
TGTGCCAGCAGTTCCAATGGACAGTCTAACTATGGCTACACCTTC
CASSSNGQSNYGYTF
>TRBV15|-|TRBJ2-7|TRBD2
TGTGCCACCAGCTCCCGTAGGGCTCGGACTAGCGGTCCCCCGATCTCCTACGAGCAGTACTTC
CATSSRRARTSGPPISYEQYF
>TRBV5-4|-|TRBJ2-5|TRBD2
TGTGCCAGCAGCTCCCCAAGACCGGGACTAAAAGAGACCCAGTACTTC
CASSSPRPGLKETQYF
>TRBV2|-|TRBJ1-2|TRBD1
TGTGCCAGCAAGGTTCAGGGGGCAGTGCTGGGCTACACCTTC
CASKVQGAVLGYTF
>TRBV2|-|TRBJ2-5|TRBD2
TGTGCAGCACGGCTTGGAATAGCGGGTTTACAAGAGACCCAGTACTTC
CAARLGIAGLQETQYF
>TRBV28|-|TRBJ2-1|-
TGTGCCAGCCGTCTCACAGGGAGCTCCTACAATGAGCAGTTCTTC
CASRLTGSSYNEQFF
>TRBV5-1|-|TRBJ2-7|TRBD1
TGCGCCAGCCGGACCGGGGAGGGACAGGGGGAGTACTTC
CASRTGEGQGEYF
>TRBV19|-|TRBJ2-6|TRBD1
TGTGCCAGTGCACAGGGGACCTCTGGGGCCAACGTCCTGACTTTC
CASAQGTSGANVLTF
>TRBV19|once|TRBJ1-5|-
TGTGCCAGTAGCTGGGACGGGGGAAATCAGCCCCAGCATTTT
CASSWDGGNQPQHF
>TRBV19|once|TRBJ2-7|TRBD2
TGTGCCAGTAGTACTAGGGGACTAGCGACCACTTACGAGCAGTACTTC
CASSTRGLATTYEQYF
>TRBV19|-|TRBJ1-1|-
TGTGCCAGTAGTATAGTACAGATGAACACTGAAGCTTTCTTT
CASSIVQMNTEAFF
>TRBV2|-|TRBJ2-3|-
TGTGCCGGACGGACTACAGATACGCAGTATTTT
CAGRTTDTQYF
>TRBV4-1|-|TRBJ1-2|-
TGCGCCAGCAGCCAACTAGGCCTCTCCGTCAGCTACACCTTC
CASSQLGLSVSYTF
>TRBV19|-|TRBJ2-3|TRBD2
TGTGCCAGTAGCATGACTAGCGGGATCACAGATACGCAGTATTTT
CASSMTSGITDTQYF
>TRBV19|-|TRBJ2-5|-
TGTGCCAGTAGCACTGGGGCCAGAGCACAAGAGACCCAGTACTTC
CASSTGARAQETQYF
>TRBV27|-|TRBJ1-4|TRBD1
TGTGCCAGTTCCGGGACAGGGGATGAAAAACTGTTTTTT
CASSGTGDEKLFF
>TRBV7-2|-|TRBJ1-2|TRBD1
TGTGCCAGCAGCCCCCGGACAGGGGGCCGCTATGGCTACACCTTC
CASSPRTGGRYGYTF